The sequence of this TCR beta chain was determined in a study of post-analysis software for immune sequencing data. Included in the TCR beta cDNA libraries were unique molecular identifiers. MiXCR, applied by TCRdb to the PCR reads, yields one record per CDR3 protein. Among about 400,000 distinct CDR3 sequences listed, less than 35% were seen once. The CDR3 has 14 amino acids. V lost 5 bases, J lost 4 bases, and 7 bases stayed unmatched. This clonotype has more than one count but fewer than ten. Its specificity is unknown. Whole-study results and caveats: With TRBV5-6, TRBV5-1 and TRBV20-1 included, five TRBV segments were more frequent in patients than in controls. Co-batched samples clustered tightly together by F measure. Significantly lower normalized Chao1 diversity was seen in multiple sclerosis patients than in controls.

The origin of this receptor is a girl aged 10 to 17 with multiple sclerosis. Sequenced: blood. The chain employs TRBV12-3 or TRBV12-4 and TRBJ1-2; 7 nucleotides align to TRBD1. The CDR3 DNA follows: TGTGCCAGCAGTCTTGGCGAGGGGGCCTATGGCTACACCTTC. Protein sequence: CASSLGEGAYGYTF.